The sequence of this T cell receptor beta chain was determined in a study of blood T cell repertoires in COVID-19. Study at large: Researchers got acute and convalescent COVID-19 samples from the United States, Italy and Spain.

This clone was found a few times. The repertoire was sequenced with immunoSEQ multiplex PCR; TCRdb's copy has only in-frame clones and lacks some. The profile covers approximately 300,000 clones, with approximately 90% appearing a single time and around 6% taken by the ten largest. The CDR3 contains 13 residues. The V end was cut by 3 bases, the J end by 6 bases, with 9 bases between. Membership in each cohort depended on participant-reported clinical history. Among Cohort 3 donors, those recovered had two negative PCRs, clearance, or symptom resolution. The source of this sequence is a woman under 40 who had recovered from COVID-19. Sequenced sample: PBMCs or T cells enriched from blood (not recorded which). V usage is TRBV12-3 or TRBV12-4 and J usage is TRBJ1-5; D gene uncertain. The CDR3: CASSLVRGQPQHF. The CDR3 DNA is TGTGCCAGCAGTTTGGTACGGGGTCAGCCCCAGCATTTT.